Detailed here is one T cell receptor (beta chain). The antigen it recognizes is unknown. No base quality information exists; no much larger clone differs at one position. The sample's time point, from its label and the paper: baseline before first vaccination. The vaccinee samples were drawn from two UK trials, COV001 and COV002, one of which was a single-blind randomized controlled phase 2/3 trial testing AZD1222 (ChAdOx1 nCoV-19) in healthy adults. Trial participant PBMC samples were collected at day 0 and day 28 after the second dose for TCRbeta chain sequencing. This record comes from a study of T cell responses to AZD1222 COVID-19 vaccine (dated by TCRdb to about 2021). For the study in its entirety: AZD1222 recipients with second doses at about 4 weeks or about 12 weeks were pooled, because spike-specific TCR depth and breadth did not differ between schedules. Trial participants were enrolled by age into 18-55, 56-69 and 70-plus year subgroups, with roughly 160, 29 and 62 TCR-sequenced participants respectively. A total of 230 to 250 trial participants underwent TCR sequencing, of whom about 200 received two doses of AZD1222 and some 25 received two doses of the MenACWY control vaccine.

Findings and caveats that apply to the study as a whole: Reportedly, almost half of the unique spike-specific TCRs recognized epitopes lying outside the regions that are mutated in the B.1.351 and B.1.1.7 variants. In the small 56-69-year group, the increase in depth fell short of significance, most likely because of low power. Conclusions about previously exposed vaccinees were limited because only 5 or 6 AZD1222 recipients were SARS-CoV-2 seropositive at baseline. The vaccine-associated CD4 TCRs covered the entire spike protein, and the dominant responses fell in regions 160-218 and 743-854. Most participants were white British and females outnumbered males, and the authors suggested that clonal diversity may have been underestimated. After two AZD1222 doses, spike-specific TCR breadth and depth were significantly higher than at day 0 and than in MenACWY recipients. Because no day 14 peak-response samples were available, the repertoires could be characterized only after the peak T cell response.

According to the germline V gene (reference sequence), CDR1 reads MNHEY and CDR2 reads SMNVEV. The CDR3, from cysteine to phenylalanine, totals 14 residues. Only the CDR3 DNA is retained, 42 bases long and in frame from the first base. Trimming removed 6 bases from V and 7 bases from J; the gene matches leave 8 bases unexplained. The CDR3 regions of human TCRbeta chains were analyzed by immunosequencing. The authors' analysis ran thus. Repertoire TCRs were checked for matches against a reference library of SARS-CoV-2-specific TCRs that had been generated using the MIRA antigen-specificity platform. Breadth meant the fraction of unique TCRs that were SARS-CoV-2-associated, whereas depth meant the fraction of total T cells that were SARS-CoV-2-associated. Using the MIRA data, each spike-specific TCR was assigned both to the spike region to which the TCR was reactive and to a CD4 or CD8 class. Log10-transformed breadth and depth values were compared by one-way ANOVA with Sidak's multiple comparisons tests. Drawn from immuneACCESS, this table holds only the in-frame rearrangements with V and J called that TCRdb kept. Clones are partly lost; checked studies trace under half to an unresolved V gene and leave the rest unexplained. The V and J calls and the clone size are those of that table, but D and trimming were determined from the DNA. Within this sample are under 130,000 clones, with approximately 88% of them counted one time only. The top ten clonotypes cover 20% of the sample.

The chain employs TRBV27 and TRBJ2-1; TRBD2 aligns with 8 central bases. The specimen comprised peripheral blood, sampled on day 0 of AZD1222 vaccination. This clonotype was sampled from an adult in good health. The CDR3 protein sequence reads: CASRNAGGVNEQFF. The sequenced DNA: TGTGCCAGCAGGAATGCGGGGGGTGTTAATGAGCAGTTCTTC.